One and the same sample provided the 3 T cell receptor beta chains below, sequenced in a study of neurological immune-mediated disorders. TCRdb reanalysed the 5' RACE reads using MiXCR and keeps one entry per CDR3 protein. The sample holds about 42,000 distinct CDR3 sequences, 20% to 25% seen once. Time point here: technical triplicate 3. Sequencing was carried out using PBMCs. The receptor source for this set is a man aged 55 to 69 with HTLV-1-associated myelopathy (HAM/TSP).

This clonotype was observed many times. J is TRBJ1-4 and V is TRBV28, with D possibly TRBD1 on 5 matching bases. Germline V gives CDR1 MDHEN, CDR2 SYDVKM. The V end was cut by 1 base, the J end by 5 bases, with 20 bases between. CDR3 length: 18 residues. CDR3 protein: CASSLSGLPGSSNEKLFF. CDR3 bases: TGTGCCAGCAGTTTATCAGGGTTACCTGGATCATCGAATGAAAAACTGTTTTTT.

This clonotype was seen ten or more times. The V gene is TRBV12-3 or TRBV12-4, the J gene TRBJ2-5; TRBD1 aligns across 7 bases. With 8 bases clipped from V and 3 bases from J, the junction kept 6 bases outside the gene matches. This CDR3 has 13 amino acids. In nucleotides, the CDR3 is TGTGCCAGCCAACCGGGACAGAAAGAGACCCAGTACTTC. Amino acid sequence: CASQPGQKETQYF.

There are many counts of this clonotype. The gene calls are TRBV27 and TRBJ2-1; D possibly corresponds to TRBD1 (6 bases). Germline V gene data show CDR1 as MNHEY and CDR2 as SMNVEV (reference sequence). V shed 4 bases and J shed 7 bases, with 11 bases lying between them. This CDR3 contains 13 residues. The CDR3 nucleotides read TGTGCCAGCAGTTCCACGACAGGTAATGAGCAGTTCTTC. Amino acid sequence: CASSSTTGNEQFF.